What follows are 14 T cell receptor beta chains derived from one specimen sequenced in a study of Ad26.COV2.S vaccination and SARS-CoV-2 variants. Method: immunoSEQ multiplex PCR; TCRdb's copy keeps in-frame clones and lacks some. Of about 390,000 clones in the sample, roughly nine tenths are singletons; the top ten hold roughly 3.5%. This sample's treatment: about 20 received Ad26.COV2.S at low or high dose, single or two shots; 5 received placebo; per-sample allocation not given. Following the first vaccine or placebo injection, samples were taken on day 63. Sequenced material: peripheral blood, taken in a trial of Ad26.COV2.S vaccine versus placebo. The origin of the receptors is a person between 18 and 65 years old who received the Ad26.COV2.S COVID-19 vaccine or a placebo.

The chain uses TRBV5-8 and TRBJ1-6; no definite D call. The CDR3 sequence is 16 residues long. V lost 0 bases to trimming and J lost 0 bases, with 7 bases between them. In germline, CDR1 is SGHTS, CDR2 YDEGEE. CDR3 DNA: TGTGCCAGCAGCTTGGCCGGGAGCTCCTATAATTCACCCCTCCACTTT. Translated, it gives CASSLAGSSYNSPLHF.

This rearrangement joins TRBV24-1 to TRBJ2-5; 7 bases fit TRBD1. Germline V gene sequence: CDR1 KGHDR, CDR2 SFDVKD. The CDR3 consists of 15 residues. With V trimmed by 5 bases and J by 5 bases, 10 bases remained unmatched. The CDR3 nucleotides read TGTGCCACCAGTGCCCAGGGGACAGTTGGGGAGACCCAGTACTTC. Translated: CATSAQGTVGETQYF.

A remark on this clone: One end of the junction is discordant with germline, which a read error may explain. The chain is built from TRBV4-3 and TRBJ2-2; TRBD2 agrees at 7 bases. Germline CDR1 LGHNA, CDR2 YSLEER. CDR3 length: 16 residues. CDR3 bases: TGCGCCCGCAGCCGACTATGGCGGGGGAGTGCCGGGGAGCTGTTTTTT. It specifies CARSRLWRGSAGELFF.

The chain uses TRBV30 and TRBJ1-2, with D perhaps matching TRBD1 (5 bases). Looked up from germline, CDR1 is GTSNPN and CDR2 is SVGIG (reference sequence). The V and J ends lost 7 bases and 8 bases respectively, with 23 bases between them. The CDR3 contains 14 residues. The CDR3: CAYTWGPRLGGYTF. Here the CDR3 DNA reads TGTGCCTATACGTGGGGACCTCGTTTAGGGGGCTACACCTTC. Looking up the rest from reference TRBV30 and TRBJ1-2 gives the full variable domain: SQTIHQWPATLVQPVGSPLSLECTVEGTSNPNLYWYRQAAGRGLQLLFYSVGIGQISSEVPQNLSASRPQDRQFILSSKKLLLSDSGFYLCAYTWGPRLGGYTFGSGTRLTVV.

This clone occurred a few times. V and J are TRBV6-5 and TRBJ2-3; 7 nucleotides align to TRBD1. There are 13 residues in the CDR3. Per the germline V gene, CDR1 is MNHEY and CDR2 is SVGAGI. J was trimmed by 4 bases and V by 7 bases; bases with no gene match: 5. CDR3 coding DNA: TGTGCCAGCAACCGGGACAGATCAGATACGCAGTATTTT. It codes for CASNRDRSDTQYF.

This clone was counted once. The rearrangement joins TRBV19 to TRBJ2-1; either TRBD1 or TRBD2 may supply D (5 bases each). This CDR3 has 13 residues. V lost 6 bases and J lost 9, with 15 bases in between. The germline CDR1 and CDR2 sequences are LNHDA and SQIVND (reference sequence). The CDR3 coding sequence is TGTGCCAGTAGCAAGGGACCGCTGGCTGAGCAGTTCTTC. Amino acid sequence: CASSKGPLAEQFF.

For the CDR3, the DNA is TGCGCCAGCAGCCAAATTTTCGGCTACGAGCAGTACTTC. Amino acid sequence: CASSQIFGYEQYF. This sequence joins TRBV4-1 and TRBJ2-7; D ambiguous. Germline values: CDR1 MGHRA, CDR2 YSYEKL. The V end was cut by 2 bases, the J end by 3 bases, with 8 bases between. The CDR3 is 13 amino acids.

The rearrangement joins TRBV6-5 to TRBJ2-4; possibly TRBD2 for D (7 bases). Germline CDR1 and CDR2: MNHEY and SVGAGI. This CDR3 has 13 amino acids. Trimming left V 10 bases short and J 5 bases short, with 15 bases between. The CDR3 nucleotides are TGTGCCACCTCGCGGGGGCCAGAAAACATTCAGTACTTC. Translation: CATSRGPENIQYF.

This clone has just a few counts. Other DNA sequences from this sample encode an identical CDR3 as well. The chain uses TRBV11-2 and TRBJ2-5, with a tentative D call TRBD1 (5 bases). V was clipped by 0 bases and J by 3 bases, with 5 bases between them. The V gene's germline CDR1 is SGHAT and CDR2 FQNNGV. The CDR3 has 13 residues. CDR3 DNA sequence: TGTGCCAGCAGCTTAGACAGGGAAGAGACCCAGTACTTC. Translation: CASSLDREETQYF. Supplemented by reference TRBV11-2 and TRBJ2-5, the full variable domain reads EAGVAQSPRYKIIEKRQSVAFWCNPISGHATLYWYQQILGQGPKLLIQFQNNGVVDDSQLPKDRFSAERLKGVDSTLKIQPAKLEDSAVYLCASSLDREETQYFGPGTRLLVL.

The V gene is TRBV18, the J gene TRBJ2-1; D call uncertain. The germline CDR1 and CDR2 sequences are KGHSH and LQKENI. V was trimmed by 8 bases and J by 4 bases, leaving 18 bases between them. The CDR3 contains 15 residues. The CDR3 region is CASALGKGWYNEQFF. The CDR3 coding sequence is TGTGCCAGCGCCCTCGGTAAGGGCTGGTACAATGAGCAGTTCTTC.

The chain couples TRBV18 to TRBJ1-5; D ambiguous. CDR1 and CDR2 from the germline V gene are KGHSH and LQKENI. The CDR3 contains 15 residues. V was shortened by 1 base and J by 0 bases, with 7 bases between the two germline ends. In DNA form, the CDR3 reads TGTGCCAGCTCACCACTGGGCTATAGCAATCAGCCCCAGCATTTT. This sequence encodes CASSPLGYSNQPQHF.

The genes are TRBV5-5 and TRBJ2-1; TRBD1 matches at 10 bases. Looked up from germline, CDR1 is SGHKS and CDR2 is YYEKEE (reference sequence). The CDR3 is 15 residues long. V gave up 2 bases and J gave up 7 bases; unmatched junction bases: 6. CDR3 sequence: CASSFTPGQGNEQFF. Written as DNA, the CDR3 is TGTGCCAGCAGCTTTACCCCGGGACAGGGGAATGAGCAGTTCTTC.

The chain joins TRBV4-3 to TRBJ2-1, with D possibly being TRBD2 (5 bases). This CDR3 region has 15 residues. Per the germline V gene, CDR1 is LGHNA and CDR2 is YSLEER. Trimming took off 0 bases at V and 1 base at J, with 7 bases between the two ends. CDR3: CASSQERDSYNEQFF. DNA of the CDR3: TGCGCCAGCAGCCAAGAACGGGATTCCTACAATGAGCAGTTCTTC.

The chain joins TRBV5-4 to TRBJ1-1; TRBD1 aligns across 9 bases. Germline-derived CDR1 and CDR2 are SGHNT and YYREEE (reference sequence). There are 15 residues in the CDR3. Trimming removed 4 bases from V and 5 bases from J; junction bases left unmatched: 9. CDR3 protein: CASSAGGQGGTEAFF. The CDR3 DNA reads TGTGCCAGCAGCGCGGGGGGACAGGGAGGAACTGAAGCTTTCTTT.